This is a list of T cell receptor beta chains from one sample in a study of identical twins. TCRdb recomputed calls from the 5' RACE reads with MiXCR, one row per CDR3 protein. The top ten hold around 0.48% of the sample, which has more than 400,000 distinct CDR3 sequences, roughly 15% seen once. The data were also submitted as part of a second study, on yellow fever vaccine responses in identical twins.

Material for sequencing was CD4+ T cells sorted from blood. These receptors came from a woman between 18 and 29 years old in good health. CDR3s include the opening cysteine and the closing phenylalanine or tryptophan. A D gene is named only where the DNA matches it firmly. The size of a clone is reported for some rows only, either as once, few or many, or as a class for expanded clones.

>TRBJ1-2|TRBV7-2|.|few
TGTGCCAGCAGCCCGCTCGGGGGGGACTACACCTTC
CASSPLGGDYTF
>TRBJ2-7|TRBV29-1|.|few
TGCAGCGTTGCAGCCGGGTTAAACGAGCAGTACTTC
CSVAAGLNEQYF
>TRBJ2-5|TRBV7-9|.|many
TGTGCCAGCAGCCGGACCGGGGGACGAGAGACCCAGTACTTC
CASSRTGGRETQYF
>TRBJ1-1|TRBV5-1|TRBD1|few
TGCGCCAGCAGCTCCGGGACAGGCCCTGAAGCTTTCTTT
CASSSGTGPEAFF
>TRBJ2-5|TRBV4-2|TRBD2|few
TGTGCCAGCAGCCAAGGGTCGGGACTAGCGGGGGGGCCGTTTCAAGAGACCCAGTACTTC
CASSQGSGLAGGPFQETQYF
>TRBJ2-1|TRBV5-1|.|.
TGCGCCAGCAGCTTTAATGGGTTAGGGCAGGGGAGCACCAATGAGCAGTTCTTC
CASSFNGLGQGSTNEQFF
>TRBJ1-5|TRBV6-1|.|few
TGTGCCAGCAGGAGGGACAAGGGGGAGAATCAGCCCCAGCATTTT
CASRRDKGENQPQHF
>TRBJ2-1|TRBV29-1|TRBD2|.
TGCAGCGTTGACCGCCTAGCGGGAGGGGACAATGAGCAGTTCTTC
CSVDRLAGGDNEQFF
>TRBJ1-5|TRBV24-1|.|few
TGTGCCACCAGTGAAACCGCCAGGTCAGATCAGCCCCAGCATTTT
CATSETARSDQPQHF
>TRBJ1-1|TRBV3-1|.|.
TGTGCCAGCAGCCCTGTCAGGTTGAACACTGAAGCTTTCTTT
CASSPVRLNTEAFF
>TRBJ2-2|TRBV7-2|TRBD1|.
TGTGCCAGCAGCTATAAATCCGGGACAGCGAACACCGGGGAGCTGTTTTTT
CASSYKSGTANTGELFF
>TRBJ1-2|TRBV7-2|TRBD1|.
TGTGCCAGCAGCTTACCGCGCGGTATAGAGGACAGGGGACCACCTCTTCGACACTATGGCTACACCTTC
CASSLPRGIEDRGPPLRHYGYTF
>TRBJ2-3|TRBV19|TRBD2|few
TGTGCCAGTAGCCGTGGGGGACTAGCGGGGAGCACAGATACGCAGTATTTT
CASSRGGLAGSTDTQYF
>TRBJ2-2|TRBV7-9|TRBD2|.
TGTGCCAGCAGCTGGACTAGTTCCGCCGGGGAGCTGTTTTTT
CASSWTSSAGELFF
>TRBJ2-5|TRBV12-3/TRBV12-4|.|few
TGTGCCAGCAGTTTAGCGCAAACGGGGACCCAGTACTTC
CASSLAQTGTQYF
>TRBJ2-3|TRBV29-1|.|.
TGCAGCGTTGGGACTTACACAGATACGCAGTATTTT
CSVGTYTDTQYF
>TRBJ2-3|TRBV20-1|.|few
TGCAGTGCTATTGGCGGAAAGAACACAGATACGCAGTATTTT
CSAIGGKNTDTQYF
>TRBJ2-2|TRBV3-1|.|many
TGTGCCAGCAGCCAAGGGACAGCGAACACCGGGGAGCTGTTTTTT
CASSQGTANTGELFF
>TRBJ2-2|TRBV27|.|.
TGTGCCAGCAGTTCAGGGTATGAGTCCGGGGAGCTGTTTTTT
CASSSGYESGELFF
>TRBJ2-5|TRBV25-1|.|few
TGTGCCAGCAGTGAAGGGGATGGTTTGGAGACCCAGTACTTC
CASSEGDGLETQYF
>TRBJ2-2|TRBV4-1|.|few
TGCGCCAGCAGCTCCCGGGACACGAACACCGGGGAGCTGTTTTTT
CASSSRDTNTGELFF
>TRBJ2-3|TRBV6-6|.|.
TGTGCCAGCAGTTACTCCGACCCTGATACGCAGTATTTT
CASSYSDPDTQYF
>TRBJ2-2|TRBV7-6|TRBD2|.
TGTGCCAGCAGCACTGTACCCACTAGCGGTACTCAGACGGTCACCGGGGAGCTGTTTTTT
CASSTVPTSGTQTVTGELFF
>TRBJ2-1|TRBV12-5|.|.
TGTGCTAGTGGATCACCATCGATACTAGGTGGTTACAATGAGCAGTTCTTC
CASGSPSILGGYNEQFF
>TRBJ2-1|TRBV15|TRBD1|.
TGTGCCACCAGCAGAGATCTGGGGACAGGGGAGGCTGAGCAGTTCTTC
CATSRDLGTGEAEQFF
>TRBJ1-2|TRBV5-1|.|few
TGCGCCAGCAGCTTGGGACAGACAACTAACTATGGCTACACCTTC
CASSLGQTTNYGYTF